The T cell receptor beta chain under discussion was sequenced for a study of blood T cell repertoires in COVID-19. Background on the study: Researchers got acute and convalescent COVID-19 samples from the United States, Italy and Spain. PBMCs, B-cell-depleted T cells, or T cells provided the cDNA or gDNA that made up the material.

V lost 6 bases and J lost 7; bases outside the gene matches: 15. Germline loops: CDR1 MDHEN, CDR2 SYDVKM. This CDR3 spans 16 amino acids. In the original processing: Scientists estimated how many nucleated cells there were by amplifying reference gene primers. Sequenced by immunoSEQ multiplex PCR; TCRdb stores in-frame clones only, minus some. The D gene and trimming were derived from the DNA, and the V and J assignments and clone size from that table. The sample has about 180,000 clones; about 90% are singletons. The TCR was taken from a man in his forties or fifties with active or convalescent COVID-19. Sequenced input: peripheral blood. This sequence joins TRBV28 and TRBJ2-1; the match to TRBD2 covers 7 bases. The CDR3 sequence is CASRQPGGSARNEQFF. The CDR3 nucleotides read TGTGCCAGCAGGCAGCCCGGGGGGTCGGCCCGAAATGAGCAGTTCTTC.